The T cell receptor beta chain described here comes from a study of PD-L1 blockade in urothelial cancer. Study at large: Median T cell yield per blood sample was 110,000 to 150,000 cells.

Spiking each PCR with synthetic TCR analog templates was performed. Method: immunoSEQ multiplex PCR; TCRdb's copy keeps in-frame clones and lacks some. The sample shows roughly 30,000 clones, about 80% of them seen only once. This clone was detected only a few times. The V gene's germline CDR1 is SGHVS and CDR2 FQNEAQ. This CDR3 spans 13 amino acids. Trimming took 1 base from V and 12 from J, leaving 14 bases between them. Regarding time point: pretreatment peripheral blood. Urothelial carcinoma affected the patients, and it was locally advanced or metastatic. Per-patient samples, pretreatment and on-treatment, numbered 1 to 8.

The material sequenced was PBMCs, taken around atezolizumab (anti-PD-L1) treatment. The sequence came from a man aged 60 to 69 with urothelial cancer. The chain uses TRBV7-8 and TRBJ2-3, with a weak D call TRBD1 (6 bases). CDR3 loop: CASSLEEGVNQYF. The CDR3 DNA follows: TGTGCCAGCAGCTTAGAAGAGGGGGTTAATCAGTATTTT.